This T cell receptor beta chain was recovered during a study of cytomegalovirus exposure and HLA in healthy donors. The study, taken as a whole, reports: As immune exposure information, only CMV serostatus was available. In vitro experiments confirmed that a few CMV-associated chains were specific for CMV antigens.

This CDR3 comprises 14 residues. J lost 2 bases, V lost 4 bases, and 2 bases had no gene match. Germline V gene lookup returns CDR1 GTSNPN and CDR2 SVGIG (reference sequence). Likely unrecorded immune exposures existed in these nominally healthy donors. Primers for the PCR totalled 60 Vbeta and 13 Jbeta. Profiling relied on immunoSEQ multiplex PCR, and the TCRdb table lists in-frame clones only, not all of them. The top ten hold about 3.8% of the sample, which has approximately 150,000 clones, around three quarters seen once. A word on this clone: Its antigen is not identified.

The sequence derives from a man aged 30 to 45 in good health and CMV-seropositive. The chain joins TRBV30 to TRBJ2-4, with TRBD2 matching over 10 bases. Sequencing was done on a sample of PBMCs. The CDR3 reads CAWTLAGSKNIQYF. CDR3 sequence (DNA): TGTGCCTGGACACTAGCGGGGTCCAAAAACATTCAGTACTTC.